Described below is a single T cell receptor beta chain sequence and its context. Its antigen is undetermined. The sample comes from a study of cytomegalovirus exposure and HLA in healthy donors. PCR employed 60 Vbeta and 13 Jbeta primers. The data were produced by immunoSEQ multiplex PCR, yet TCRdb's version contains in-frame clones alone and is incomplete. The sample holds roughly 110,000 clones; over 70% are singletons and the top ten take around 2%. V lost 6 bases, J lost 0 bases, and 11 bases lay in between. Germline V gives CDR1 MNHEY, CDR2 SMNVEV (reference sequence). CDR3 length equals 15 residues. Study-wide results and caveats: The study dropped some indistinguishable V segments, TRBV6-2 and TRBV6-3 among them.

The TCR comes from a man younger than 40 in good health and CMV-seronegative. The source material was PBMCs. The chain couples TRBV27 to TRBJ2-2; weak D call: TRBD1 (5 bases). CDR3 bases: TGTGCCAGCAGACCCGACAGAGCGAACACCGGGGAGCTGTTTTTT. It encodes CASRPDRANTGELFF.